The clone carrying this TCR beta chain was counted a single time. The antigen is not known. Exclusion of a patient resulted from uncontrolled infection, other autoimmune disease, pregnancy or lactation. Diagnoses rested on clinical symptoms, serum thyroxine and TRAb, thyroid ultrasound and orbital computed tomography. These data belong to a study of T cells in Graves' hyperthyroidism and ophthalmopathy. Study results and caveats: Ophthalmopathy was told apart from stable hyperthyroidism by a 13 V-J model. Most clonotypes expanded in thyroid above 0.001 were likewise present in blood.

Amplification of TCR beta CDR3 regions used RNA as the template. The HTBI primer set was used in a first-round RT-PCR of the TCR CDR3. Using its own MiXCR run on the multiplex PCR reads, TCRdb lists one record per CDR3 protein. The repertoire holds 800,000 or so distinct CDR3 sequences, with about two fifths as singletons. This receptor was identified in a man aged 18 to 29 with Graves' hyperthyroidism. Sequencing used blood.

CDR3 sequence (DNA): TGTGCCAGTACCAGGGGGCGACACACCGGGGAGCTGTTTTTT. Protein product: CASTRGRHTGELFF. This chain uses TRBV19 with TRBJ2-2; 8 bases map to TRBD1. CDR3 length equals 14 residues. Trimming removed 7 bases from V and 3 bases from J; junction bases left unmatched: 4. Per germline, CDR1 LNHDA and CDR2 SQIVND (reference sequence).